This T cell receptor (beta chain) was found in a study of blood T cell repertoires in COVID-19. Whole-study context: COVID-19 samples collected from the United States, Italy and Spain covered acute and convalescent phases. PBMCs, B-cell-depleted T cells, or T cells were the source of the cDNA or gDNA that made up the material.

In the original analysis: Reference gene primer amplification gave estimated nucleated cell counts. Sequenced by immunoSEQ multiplex PCR; TCRdb stores in-frame clones only, minus some. The DNA was the basis for D and trimming; V, J and clone size are from that table. The sample has fewer than 300,000 clones, about nine tenths seen once. One Seattle source followed patients from active infection through their disease course. The sequence was collected from a woman under 40 with COVID-19, enrolled during active disease. Sequenced sample: peripheral blood.

CDR3 DNA sequence: TGTGCCATCAGGAGCAGGGGTGACACCGGGGAGCTGTTTTTT. Its translation is CAIRSRGDTGELFF. The chain employs TRBV10-3 and TRBJ2-2; tentatively, D is TRBD1 (6 bases). The germline gives CDR1 ENHRY, CDR2 SYGVKD. The length of the CDR3 is 14 residues. The V and J ends lost 6 bases and 3 bases respectively, with 11 bases between them.